This record looks at one T cell receptor (beta chain) sequence and its context. Trimming left V 1 base short and J 2 bases short, with 17 bases between. The CDR3 extends over 16 amino acids. From germline, CDR1 is SQVTM and CDR2 ANQGSEA. This entry belongs to a study of OX40 agonist ivuxolimab in advanced cancers. Clones were sequenced by immunoSEQ multiplex PCR, and TCRdb holds only the in-frame ones, with some missing. The sample yields some 43,000 clones, just under 90% seen once. Here the sequenced sample was CD4+ or CD8+ T cells sorted from blood, taken in a trial of the OX40 agonist ivuxolimab. This sequence joins TRBV29-1 and TRBJ1-2, with D perhaps TRBD1 (6 bases). The clonotype comes from an adult with an advanced solid tumor such as melanoma, head and neck, liver or kidney cancer. DNA of the CDR3: TGCAGCGTTGAAGTCCCCCGGACAGATCCCAACTATGGCTACACCTTC. Amino acid sequence: CSVEVPRTDPNYGYTF. The entire variable domain, with the rest obtained from reference TRBV29-1 and TRBJ1-2, is as follows: SAVISQKPSRDICQRGTSLTIQCQVDSQVTMMFWYRQQPGQSLTLIATANQGSEATYESGFVIDKFPISRPNLTFSTLTVSNMSPEDSSIYLCSVEVPRTDPNYGYTFGSGTRLTVV.